A selection of T cell receptor beta chains follows, all from one sample in a study of CD8+CD57+ T cells in acquired aplastic anemia. One entry per CDR3 protein results from TCRdb running MiXCR on the reads. The sample lists about 150,000 distinct CDR3 sequences, less than 60% seen once, with around 12% in the top ten. The specimen sequenced was sorted CD4+, CD8+, or CD8+CD57+ T cells (not recorded which) from PBMCs. These receptors were obtained from a human donor with aplastic anemia. The CDR3 runs from the conserved cysteine through the conserved F or W. A D gene is named only where the DNA matches it firmly. The size of a clone is reported for some rows only, either as once, few or many, or as a class for expanded clones.

j_call: TRBJ1-4; d_call: TRBD1; v_call: TRBV10-1; clone_size: NA; cdr3_aa: CASSEFSGTGKTNEKLFF; cdr3_nt: TGCGCCAGCAGTGAGTTTTCCGGGACAGGGAAGACTAATGAAAAACTGTTTTTT
j_call: TRBJ2-5; d_call: NA; v_call: TRBV15; clone_size: few; cdr3_aa: CATSRDLEAVQETQYF; cdr3_nt: TGTGCCACCAGCAGAGATCTGGAAGCGGTCCAAGAGACCCAGTACTTC
j_call: TRBJ2-1; d_call: NA; v_call: TRBV11-2; clone_size: NA; cdr3_aa: CASSLRPAYNEQFF; cdr3_nt: TGTGCCAGTAGCCTGCGACCCGCCTACAATGAGCAGTTCTTC
j_call: TRBJ1-6; d_call: NA; v_call: TRBV15; clone_size: NA; cdr3_aa: CATSRDPSNSPLHF; cdr3_nt: TGTGCCACCAGCAGAGATCCTAGCAATTCACCCCTCCACTTT
j_call: TRBJ2-2; d_call: TRBD2; v_call: TRBV11-2; clone_size: few; cdr3_aa: CASGLGLVLGPQGIGELFF; cdr3_nt: TGTGCCAGCGGCTTGGGACTAGTCCTCGGGCCCCAGGGCATCGGGGAGCTGTTTTTT
j_call: TRBJ2-3; d_call: NA; v_call: TRBV7-9; clone_size: NA; cdr3_aa: CASSRGGADTQYF; cdr3_nt: TGTGCCAGCAGCCGCGGCGGTGCAGATACGCAGTATTTT
j_call: TRBJ1-2; d_call: NA; v_call: TRBV19; clone_size: NA; cdr3_aa: CASSLKDGTNYGYTF; cdr3_nt: TGTGCCAGTAGTTTAAAAGACGGAACGAACTATGGCTACACCTTC
j_call: TRBJ2-3; d_call: NA; v_call: TRBV20-1; clone_size: once; cdr3_aa: CSATGPPSTDTQYF; cdr3_nt: TGCAGTGCTACGGGACCACCTAGCACAGATACGCAGTATTTT
j_call: TRBJ2-5; d_call: TRBD2; v_call: TRBV7-9; clone_size: once; cdr3_aa: CASSLTSGGPIQETQYF; cdr3_nt: TGTGCCAGCAGCTTGACTAGCGGGGGGCCTATCCAAGAGACCCAGTACTTC
j_call: TRBJ2-5; d_call: TRBD1; v_call: TRBV3-1; clone_size: NA; cdr3_aa: CASSQSDGTGDETQYF; cdr3_nt: TGTGCCAGCAGCCAATCAGATGGGACAGGGGACGAGACCCAGTACTTC
j_call: TRBJ1-5; d_call: NA; v_call: TRBV24-1; clone_size: NA; cdr3_aa: CATSDPNQPQHF; cdr3_nt: TGTGCCACCAGTGATCCCAATCAGCCCCAGCATTTT
j_call: TRBJ2-2; d_call: NA; v_call: TRBV5-6; clone_size: many; cdr3_aa: CASSPRAGPANTGELFF; cdr3_nt: TGTGCCAGCAGCCCCCGAGCAGGGCCGGCGAACACCGGGGAGCTGTTTTTT
j_call: TRBJ1-2; d_call: TRBD1; v_call: TRBV12-3/TRBV12-4; clone_size: NA; cdr3_aa: CASSQTGDYGYTF; cdr3_nt: TGTGCCAGCAGCCAGACAGGGGACTATGGCTACACCTTC
j_call: TRBJ1-6; d_call: NA; v_call: TRBV7-8; clone_size: NA; cdr3_aa: CASSFPQPSPLHF; cdr3_nt: TGTGCCAGCAGCTTCCCACAGCCGTCACCCCTCCACTTT
j_call: TRBJ2-5; d_call: NA; v_call: TRBV10-3; clone_size: NA; cdr3_aa: CAISESAGPQETQYF; cdr3_nt: TGTGCCATCAGTGAGTCGGCAGGGCCGCAAGAGACCCAGTACTTC
j_call: TRBJ2-7; d_call: TRBD1; v_call: TRBV25-1; clone_size: NA; cdr3_aa: CASSGYRGTNSYEQYF; cdr3_nt: TGTGCCAGCAGTGGATACAGGGGGACCAACTCCTACGAGCAGTACTTC
j_call: TRBJ1-2; d_call: NA; v_call: TRBV25-1; clone_size: many; cdr3_aa: CASSPSMGARYGYTF; cdr3_nt: TGTGCCAGCAGTCCCAGTATGGGGGCCCGCTATGGCTACACCTTC
j_call: TRBJ1-2; d_call: NA; v_call: TRBV6-2/TRBV6-3; clone_size: many; cdr3_aa: CASTWGDVYGYTF; cdr3_nt: TGTGCCAGCACGTGGGGGGACGTCTATGGCTACACCTTC
j_call: TRBJ2-1; d_call: NA; v_call: TRBV19; clone_size: NA; cdr3_aa: CASSPRPNEQFF; cdr3_nt: TGTGCCAGTAGTCCCCGTCCTAATGAGCAGTTCTTC
j_call: TRBJ2-1; d_call: NA; v_call: TRBV24-1; clone_size: NA; cdr3_aa: CATSDSFSGADNEQFF; cdr3_nt: TGTGCCACCAGTGACTCCTTTTCGGGAGCGGACAATGAGCAGTTCTTC
j_call: TRBJ1-2; d_call: NA; v_call: TRBV29-1; clone_size: NA; cdr3_aa: CSVEDLGAGRSYGYTF; cdr3_nt: TGCAGCGTTGAAGATCTAGGGGCAGGAAGGTCCTATGGCTACACCTTC
j_call: TRBJ2-3; d_call: NA; v_call: TRBV24-1; clone_size: many; cdr3_aa: CATSAITDTQYF; cdr3_nt: TGTGCCACCAGTGCCATCACAGATACGCAGTATTTT
j_call: TRBJ2-5; d_call: TRBD1; v_call: TRBV20-1; clone_size: NA; cdr3_aa: CSASLTDREETQYF; cdr3_nt: TGCAGTGCTAGTTTAACGGACAGGGAAGAGACCCAGTACTTC
j_call: TRBJ2-5; d_call: TRBD2; v_call: TRBV3-1; clone_size: many; cdr3_aa: CASSNLSPGGPYQETQYF; cdr3_nt: TGTGCCAGCAGCAACCTATCTCCGGGGGGGCCGTACCAAGAGACCCAGTACTTC
j_call: TRBJ2-7; d_call: NA; v_call: TRBV7-6; clone_size: once; cdr3_aa: CASSRTYEQYF; cdr3_nt: TGTGCCAGCAGCCGGACCTACGAGCAGTACTTC
j_call: TRBJ2-1; d_call: NA; v_call: TRBV19; clone_size: NA; cdr3_aa: CASSISRRDEQFF; cdr3_nt: TGTGCCAGTAGTATCTCTCGGCGAGATGAGCAGTTCTTC
j_call: TRBJ2-1; d_call: TRBD2; v_call: TRBV4-2; clone_size: many; cdr3_aa: CASSQEGSGLAGDEQFF; cdr3_nt: TGTGCCAGCAGCCAAGAGGGGTCCGGACTAGCCGGGGATGAGCAGTTCTTC
j_call: TRBJ1-2; d_call: NA; v_call: TRBV7-8; clone_size: NA; cdr3_aa: CASSPSTTANYGYTF; cdr3_nt: TGTGCCAGCAGCCCATCGACGACTGCTAACTATGGCTACACCTTC
j_call: TRBJ1-2; d_call: NA; v_call: TRBV20-1; clone_size: many; cdr3_aa: CSARDVREYGYTF; cdr3_nt: TGCAGTGCTAGAGATGTCAGGGAATATGGCTACACCTTC
j_call: TRBJ2-7; d_call: NA; v_call: TRBV30; clone_size: NA; cdr3_aa: CAWSMGGIREQYF; cdr3_nt: TGTGCCTGGAGTATGGGAGGAATTCGAGAGCAGTACTTC
j_call: TRBJ1-5; d_call: NA; v_call: TRBV4-1; clone_size: many; cdr3_aa: CASSQEGVTGDADQPQHF; cdr3_nt: TGCGCCAGCAGCCAAGAGGGGGTGACGGGCGATGCGGATCAGCCCCAGCATTTT
j_call: TRBJ2-3; d_call: NA; v_call: TRBV9; clone_size: NA; cdr3_aa: CDSSATAGQGTDTQYF; cdr3_nt: TGTGACAGCAGCGCCACAGCAGGGCAGGGCACAGATACGCAGTATTTT
j_call: TRBJ1-2; d_call: NA; v_call: TRBV2; clone_size: many; cdr3_aa: CASGDRSYGYTF; cdr3_nt: TGTGCCAGCGGTGACAGATCCTATGGCTACACCTTC
j_call: TRBJ1-2; d_call: NA; v_call: TRBV12-3/TRBV12-4; clone_size: many; cdr3_aa: CASSLAPENYGYTF; cdr3_nt: TGTGCCAGCAGTTTAGCGCCTGAGAACTATGGCTACACCTTC
j_call: TRBJ2-7; d_call: TRBD2; v_call: TRBV25-1; clone_size: NA; cdr3_aa: CASSEPIAGLRNEQYF; cdr3_nt: TGTGCCAGCAGTGAACCCATAGCGGGATTGAGAAACGAGCAGTACTTC
j_call: TRBJ2-5; d_call: TRBD1; v_call: TRBV29-1; clone_size: NA; cdr3_aa: CSVAGRSTGARVTQYF; cdr3_nt: TGCAGCGTTGCGGGCCGCTCGACAGGGGCTCGAGTGACCCAGTACTTC
j_call: TRBJ1-1; d_call: NA; v_call: TRBV25-1; clone_size: NA; cdr3_aa: CASRLGMNTEAFF; cdr3_nt: TGTGCCAGCAGACTTGGGATGAACACTGAAGCTTTCTTT
j_call: TRBJ2-3; d_call: TRBD2; v_call: TRBV4-2; clone_size: NA; cdr3_aa: CASSQSSGSADTQYF; cdr3_nt: TGTGCCAGCAGCCAGAGTAGCGGGAGCGCAGATACGCAGTATTTT
j_call: TRBJ2-3; d_call: NA; v_call: TRBV5-1; clone_size: NA; cdr3_aa: CASRGGTTDTQYF; cdr3_nt: TGCGCCAGCAGGGGCGGGACTACAGATACGCAGTATTTT
j_call: TRBJ2-5; d_call: NA; v_call: TRBV24-1; clone_size: NA; cdr3_aa: CATSDHTGRPQYF; cdr3_nt: TGTGCCACCAGTGATCACACAGGGCGGCCCCAGTACTTC
j_call: TRBJ1-1; d_call: NA; v_call: TRBV5-6; clone_size: many; cdr3_aa: CASSLAVGEEAFF; cdr3_nt: TGTGCCAGCAGCTTGGCGGTTGGTGAAGAAGCTTTCTTT
j_call: TRBJ1-2; d_call: NA; v_call: TRBV2; clone_size: many; cdr3_aa: CASSERGEDGYTF; cdr3_nt: TGTGCCAGCAGTGAAAGAGGGGAAGATGGCTACACCTTC
j_call: TRBJ2-3; d_call: NA; v_call: TRBV10-1; clone_size: many; cdr3_aa: CASSESGTGDTQYF; cdr3_nt: TGCGCCAGCAGTGAGTCGGGGACCGGAGATACGCAGTATTTT
j_call: TRBJ1-4; d_call: NA; v_call: TRBV2; clone_size: once; cdr3_aa: CASSVSQLNEKLFF; cdr3_nt: TGTGCCAGCAGTGTTTCGCAGCTAAATGAAAAACTGTTTTTT
j_call: TRBJ1-4; d_call: NA; v_call: TRBV7-9; clone_size: NA; cdr3_aa: CASSPGLRREKLFF; cdr3_nt: TGTGCCAGCAGCCCGGGACTTCGACGGGAAAAACTGTTTTTT
j_call: TRBJ2-7; d_call: NA; v_call: TRBV19; clone_size: many; cdr3_aa: CASRSPGYEQYF; cdr3_nt: TGTGCCAGTAGGTCCCCTGGCTACGAGCAGTACTTC
j_call: TRBJ2-5; d_call: NA; v_call: TRBV7-8; clone_size: NA; cdr3_aa: CASSFGGLETQYF; cdr3_nt: TGTGCCAGCAGCTTCGGGGGGCTAGAGACCCAGTACTTC
j_call: TRBJ2-1; d_call: NA; v_call: TRBV2; clone_size: many; cdr3_aa: CASRPTGNEQFF; cdr3_nt: TGTGCCAGCAGACCAACAGGTAATGAGCAGTTCTTC
j_call: TRBJ2-1; d_call: NA; v_call: TRBV9; clone_size: NA; cdr3_aa: CASTQGGTVYNEQFF; cdr3_nt: TGTGCCAGCACCCAGGGGGGGACAGTTTACAATGAGCAGTTCTTC
j_call: TRBJ2-1; d_call: NA; v_call: TRBV15; clone_size: many; cdr3_aa: CATSDPGTVSNEQFF; cdr3_nt: TGTGCCACCAGCGACCCCGGGACCGTCTCCAATGAGCAGTTCTTC
j_call: TRBJ1-5; d_call: NA; v_call: TRBV24-1; clone_size: NA; cdr3_aa: CAIHDATAFPKGNQPQHF; cdr3_nt: TGTGCCATCCATGACGCGACCGCGTTCCCGAAGGGCAATCAGCCCCAGCATTTT
j_call: TRBJ1-5; d_call: NA; v_call: TRBV5-4; clone_size: many; cdr3_aa: CASSLSWGKGINQPQHF; cdr3_nt: TGTGCCAGCAGCTTGTCTTGGGGGAAAGGGATTAATCAGCCCCAGCATTTT
j_call: TRBJ1-2; d_call: TRBD1; v_call: TRBV20-1; clone_size: NA; cdr3_aa: CSALSGTGNYGYTF; cdr3_nt: TGCAGTGCCTTATCCGGGACAGGGAACTATGGCTACACCTTC
j_call: TRBJ2-7; d_call: TRBD1; v_call: TRBV11-2; clone_size: many; cdr3_aa: CASSLVGQGAYEQYF; cdr3_nt: TGTGCCAGCAGCTTAGTGGGCCAGGGGGCCTACGAGCAGTACTTC
j_call: TRBJ1-2; d_call: TRBD1; v_call: TRBV6-5; clone_size: many; cdr3_aa: CASSYSGQHYGYTF; cdr3_nt: TGTGCCAGCAGTTACTCGGGACAGCACTATGGCTACACCTTC